The rows below give T cell receptor beta chains drawn from one sample of a study of shared clonotypes between healthy human individuals. Sequencing was performed with immunoSEQ multiplex PCR; in TCRdb, only in-frame clones are kept and a portion is missing. The sample has some 2 million clones; about 95% are singletons. Sequencing was performed on naive CD8+ T cells sorted from blood. The origin of the receptors is a man in his late teens or twenties in good health. Each CDR3 is given with its conserved first and last residue. D genes are given only for firm matches. Not all rows give a size; the values are once, few, many and, for expanded clones, a class.

d_call j_call v_call clone_size cdr3_nt cdr3_aa
- TRBJ2-1 TRBV7-6 - TGTGCCAGCAGCTATTTAGGGTACAATGAGCAGTTCTTC CASSYLGYNEQFF
TRBD1 TRBJ1-5 TRBV9 - TGTGCCAGCAGCTCGACAGGGGTTAGCAATCAGCCCCAGCATTTT CASSSTGVSNQPQHF
TRBD1 TRBJ2-7 TRBV11-1 - TGTGCCAGCAGTCGGACAGGCTCCTACGAGCAGTACTTC CASSRTGSYEQYF
- TRBJ2-3 TRBV18 - TGTGCCAGCTCACCCCCCAGGGGGGTTACAGATACGCAGTATTTT CASSPPRGVTDTQYF
TRBD1 TRBJ1-3 TRBV4-1 - TGCGCCAGCAGCCAAGTTGGGGACAGGGTCGGAAACACCATATATTTT CASSQVGDRVGNTIYF
- TRBJ2-1 TRBV28 - TGTGCCAGCAGTTTTAGGGCGTACTACTACAATGAGCAGTTCTTC CASSFRAYYYNEQFF
- TRBJ2-2 TRBV27 - TGTGCCAGCAGGACAGGATTTCCGAACACCGGGGAGCTGTTTTTT CASRTGFPNTGELFF
TRBD2 TRBJ2-5 TRBV5-6 - TGTGCCAGCAGCAGTACTAGCGGGGGGGTTCCCCACAAAGAGACCCAGTACTTC CASSSTSGGVPHKETQYF
TRBD2 TRBJ2-5 TRBV11-3 - TGTGCCAGCAGCCCCGGCGCGGGAGAGGGCCAAGAGACCCAGTACTTC CASSPGAGEGQETQYF
- TRBJ2-7 TRBV7-6 - TGTGCCAGCAGCTTTGGGCCGGGGGTTAACTACGAGCAGTACTTC CASSFGPGVNYEQYF
TRBD1 TRBJ2-7 TRBV4-1 - TGCGCCAGCAGCTTTAAGACAGGGGCCTACGAGCAGTACTTC CASSFKTGAYEQYF
- TRBJ1-2 TRBV29-1 - TGCAGCGTTGATGATGAGGGAGATGGCTACACCTTC CSVDDEGDGYTF
TRBD1 TRBJ2-7 TRBV7-9 - TGTGCCAGCAGCTCTGACAGGGGGCACTCCTACGAGCAGTACTTC CASSSDRGHSYEQYF
TRBD1 TRBJ2-3 TRBV27 - TGTGCCACTCGGGGGACAGGGTCAGATACGCAGTATTTT CATRGTGSDTQYF
- TRBJ2-7 TRBV5-4 - TGTGCCAGCAGCTTGAGGATGGACTACGAGCAGTACTTC CASSLRMDYEQYF
TRBD1 TRBJ1-1 TRBV5-4 - TGTGCCAGCAGCGAACAGGGGTACACTGAAGCTTTCTTT CASSEQGYTEAFF
- TRBJ1-2 TRBV7-9 - TGTGCCAGCAGCGGCAGTACAGGGTGGGTTCACTATGGCTACACCTTC CASSGSTGWVHYGYTF
- TRBJ1-5 TRBV28 - TGTGCCAGCAGTTTAGAAGAGGCAGGGAGTCAGCCCCAGCATTTT CASSLEEAGSQPQHF
TRBD1 TRBJ2-7 TRBV7-2 once TGTGCCAGCAGCTTAGTAGAGGGGGCGTACGGGTACGAGCAGTACTTC CASSLVEGAYGYEQYF
TRBD2 TRBJ2-3 TRBV9 once TGTGCCAGCAGCGTAGTGGTAGCGGGGGCCTACTCCGATACGCAGTATTTT CASSVVVAGAYSDTQYF
- TRBJ1-2 TRBV27 - TGTGCCAGCAGTTTATCTGGGGCGGGTCTCTTAGGCTACACCTTC CASSLSGAGLLGYTF
- TRBJ1-2 TRBV11-2 few TGTGCCAGCAGCTTGGACAGCTCCTATGGCTACACCTTC CASSLDSSYGYTF
- TRBJ2-7 TRBV30 - TGTGCCTGGAGTGAGGGACATCTCTCCTACGAGCAGTACTTC CAWSEGHLSYEQYF
- TRBJ1-1 TRBV5-6 once TGTGCCAGCAGCTTGGAGGGGGTCACTGAAGCTTTCTTT CASSLEGVTEAFF
- TRBJ2-3 TRBV27 - TGTGCCAGCAAGCCGGGGCTTAGCACAGATACGCAGTATTTT CASKPGLSTDTQYF
TRBD2 TRBJ2-1 TRBV7-2 - TGTGCCAGCAGCTTATTCGCGGGGGGGCACGGTGAGCAGTTCTTC CASSLFAGGHGEQFF
- TRBJ1-1 TRBV19 - TGTGCCAGTAGCCCGGTCCCAGAGAACACTGAAGCTTTCTTT CASSPVPENTEAFF
- TRBJ1-5 TRBV23-1 - TGCGCCAGCAGTCAAGCTAATCCGGGGGAGAGGTATAGCAATCAGCCCCAGCATTTT CASSQANPGERYSNQPQHF
TRBD2 TRBJ2-7 TRBV13 - TGTGCCAGCAGCCCTCTAGCGGGGGACGAGCAGTACTTC CASSPLAGDEQYF
- TRBJ2-5 TRBV6-1 - TGTGCCAGCAGTGTCGAGACCGGGGAGACCCAGTACTTC CASSVETGETQYF
TRBD1 TRBJ2-3 TRBV9 - TGTGCCAGCAGCGTAGAACAGGGGGGAGATACGCAGTATTTT CASSVEQGGDTQYF
TRBD1 TRBJ1-5 TRBV6-1 - TGTGCCAGCAGTGAATTGGACAGGGGGCCGCAGCCCCAGCATTTT CASSELDRGPQPQHF
- TRBJ2-1 TRBV6-5 - TGTGCCAGTGGTCCGGAAATAGCCGCCTACAATGAGCAGTTCTTC CASGPEIAAYNEQFF
TRBD1 TRBJ2-7 TRBV28 - TGTGCCAGCAGTAGTAGACAGGGTTATAACTACGAGCAGTACTTC CASSSRQGYNYEQYF
- TRBJ2-7 TRBV13 - TGTGCCAGCAGCCACATAGTCCCCCAAAGTGGTGGCTATGAGCAGTACTTC CASSHIVPQSGGYEQYF
- TRBJ1-5 TRBV5-8 - TGTGCCAGCAGCTCCTACGGGGGGAATCAGCCCCAGCATTTT CASSSYGGNQPQHF
- TRBJ1-1 TRBV5-1 - TGCGCCAGCAGGCCGGGGGACACTGAAGCTTTCTTT CASRPGDTEAFF
- TRBJ1-1 TRBV6-5 - TGTGCCAGCAGTTACTCAGGGGAGGGGACTGAAGCTTTCTTT CASSYSGEGTEAFF
- TRBJ2-3 TRBV30 - TGTGCCTGGAGTGTTACTAGTATTAGCACAGATACGCAGTATTTT CAWSVTSISTDTQYF
- TRBJ2-5 TRBV11-2 - TGTGCCAGCAGCCCTGCCCCGAGCGGGGAGACCCAGTACTTC CASSPAPSGETQYF
TRBD2 TRBJ2-1 TRBV7-8 - TGTGCCAGCAGCGACTCAGCGGGGCTCTCCTACAATGAGCAGTTCTTC CASSDSAGLSYNEQFF
- TRBJ2-7 TRBV30 - TGTGCCTGGAGTGTACTGGGGGTTACCTACGAGCAGTACTTC CAWSVLGVTYEQYF